This TCR beta chain was recovered during a study of cytomegalovirus exposure and HLA in healthy donors. Turning to this clone: Its antigen is unidentified.

Study-level results: Earlier analysis yielded a pattern in which most TCR beta V segments were productive about 90% or about 30% of the time. The study reported that TCR beta sequences accurately predicted HLA-A and HLA-B alleles in most subjects.

The PCR used 60 Vbeta and 13 Jbeta primers. Data came from immunoSEQ multiplex PCR; TCRdb stores just in-frame clones and leaves some out. The sample yields roughly 100,000 clones, under 85% seen once. Germline CDR1 reads ENHRY; CDR2 reads SYGVKD. This CDR3 is built from 14 residues. The genes are TRBV10-3 and TRBJ2-5; the D gene is possibly TRBD2 (6 bases). The better agreement between TRBJ2-7 and the DNA end casts doubt on the J call. This receptor was taken from a man aged 18 to 30 in good health and CMV-seropositive. Material: PBMCs. CDR3 sequence (DNA): TGTGCCACAGACAAGGCGGGGCAAATGTACGAGCAGTACTTC. Protein product: CATDKAGQMYEQYF.